This record covers a single TCR beta chain. Per the authors' pipeline: Amplification of reference gene primers was used by the study to estimate nucleated cell counts. Sequencing was performed with immunoSEQ multiplex PCR; in TCRdb, only in-frame clones are kept and a portion is missing. Clonal size and the V and J genes are those of that table, whereas D and trimming came from the DNA. The sample contains about 260,000 clones, about nine tenths of which appear only once. Germline V CDR1 and CDR2: SNHLY, FYNNEI. V lost 7 bases to trimming and J lost 1 base, with 8 bases between them. The CDR3 is made up of 13 amino acids. The data were obtained in a study of blood T cell repertoires in COVID-19. Study-level background: COVID-19 samples collected from the United States, Italy and Spain covered acute and convalescent phases. The cDNA or gDNA used as material had been derived from T cells, B-cell-depleted T cells, or PBMCs.

This receptor was taken from a woman aged 40 to 49 with acute or convalescent COVID-19. The J gene is TRBJ1-3, the V gene TRBV2; D is unresolved. Sequencing was carried out using peripheral blood. Here the CDR3 reads CASMRASGNTIYF. Here the CDR3 DNA reads TGTGCCAGCATGCGGGCGTCTGGAAACACCATATATTTT. The whole variable domain, remainder taken from reference TRBV2 and TRBJ1-3, is EPEVTQTPSHQVTQMGQEVILRCVPISNHLYFYWYRQILGQKVEFLVSFYNNEISEKSEIFDDQFSVERPDGSNFTLKIRSTKLEDSAMYFCASMRASGNTIYFGEGSWLTVV.